This entry describes one TCR beta chain. Its antigen remains unidentified. CDR1 is MNHNS, CDR2 SASEGT, per germline. V lost 7 bases and J lost 0, with 18 bases in between. This CDR3 is built from 16 residues. This sample was taken from a study of blood T cells in healthy people across ages. Study-level results: Diversity was higher, and naive CD4+ cells more numerous, in long-lived donors than in aged donors.

A J-beta primer mix and a sample-barcoded 5' primer were used in a second PCR of about 7 to 12 cycles. One entry per CDR3 protein results from TCRdb running MiXCR on the 5' RACE reads. The sample has 700,000 to 900,000 distinct CDR3 sequences, about 26% seen once. These data were also reused for a study on T cells of mothers and their children.

The chain joins TRBV6-1 to TRBJ1-1; TRBD1 is a possible D gene (6 bases). The sequenced material came from blood. The receptor's source is a boy aged 5-17 years in good health. DNA of the CDR3: TGTGCCAGCACCAAACAACCGACAGGCTTGAACACTGAAGCTTTCTTT. Amino acid sequence: CASTKQPTGLNTEAFF.